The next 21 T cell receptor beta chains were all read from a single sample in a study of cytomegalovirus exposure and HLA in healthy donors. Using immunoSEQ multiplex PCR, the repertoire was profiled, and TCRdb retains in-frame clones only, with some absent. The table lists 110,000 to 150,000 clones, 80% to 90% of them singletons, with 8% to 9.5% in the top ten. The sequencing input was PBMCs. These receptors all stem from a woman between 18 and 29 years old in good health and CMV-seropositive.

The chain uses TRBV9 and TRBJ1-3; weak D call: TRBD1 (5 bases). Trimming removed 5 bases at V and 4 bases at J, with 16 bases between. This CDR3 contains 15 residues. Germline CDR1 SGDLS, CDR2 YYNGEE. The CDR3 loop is CASSRQGTGGNTIYF. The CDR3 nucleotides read TGTGCCAGCAGTCGTCAGGGTACCGGAGGAAACACCATATATTTT.

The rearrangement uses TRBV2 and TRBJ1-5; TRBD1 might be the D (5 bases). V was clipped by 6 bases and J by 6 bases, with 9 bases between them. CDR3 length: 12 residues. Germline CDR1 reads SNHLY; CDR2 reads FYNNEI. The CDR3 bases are TGTGCCAGCAGGGGGGAGGTTCAGCCCCAGCATTTT. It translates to CASRGEVQPQHF.

CDR3 protein: CASSYRDTEAFF. DNA for the CDR3: TGTGCCAGCAGTTACCGGGACACTGAAGCTTTCTTT. V usage is TRBV6-5 and J usage is TRBJ1-1, with no clear D. The CDR3 totals 12 residues. CDR1 and CDR2 (germline): MNHEY, SVGAGI. Deletions cut 2 bases from V and 3 bases from J, with 4 bases between.

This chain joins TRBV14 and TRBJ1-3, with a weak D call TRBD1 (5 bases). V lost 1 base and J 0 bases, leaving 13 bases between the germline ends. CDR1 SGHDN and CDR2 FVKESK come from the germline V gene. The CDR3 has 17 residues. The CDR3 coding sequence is TGTGCCAGCAGCCAAGTCCCAACAGGCATCTCTGGAAACACCATATATTTT. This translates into CASSQVPTGISGNTIYF.

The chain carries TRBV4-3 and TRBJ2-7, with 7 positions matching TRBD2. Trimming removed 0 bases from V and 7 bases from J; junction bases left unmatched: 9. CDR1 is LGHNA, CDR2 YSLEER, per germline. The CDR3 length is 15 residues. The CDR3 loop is CASSQEFLGGWEQYF. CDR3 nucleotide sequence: TGCGCCAGCAGCCAAGAGTTTTTGGGGGGGTGGGAGCAGTACTTC.

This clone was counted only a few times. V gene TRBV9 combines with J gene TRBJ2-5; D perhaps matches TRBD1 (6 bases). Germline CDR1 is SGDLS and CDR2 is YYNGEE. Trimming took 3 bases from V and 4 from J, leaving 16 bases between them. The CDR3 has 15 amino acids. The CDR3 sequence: CASSAQQGRGETQYF. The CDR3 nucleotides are TGTGCCAGCAGCGCCCAACAGGGTCGTGGAGAGACCCAGTACTTC.

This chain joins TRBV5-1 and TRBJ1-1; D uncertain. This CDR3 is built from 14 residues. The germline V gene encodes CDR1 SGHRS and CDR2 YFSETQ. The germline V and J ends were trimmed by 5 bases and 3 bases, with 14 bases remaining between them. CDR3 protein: CASRRVRQDTEAFF. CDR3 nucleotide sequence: TGCGCCAGCAGGCGAGTAAGGCAGGACACTGAAGCTTTCTTT.

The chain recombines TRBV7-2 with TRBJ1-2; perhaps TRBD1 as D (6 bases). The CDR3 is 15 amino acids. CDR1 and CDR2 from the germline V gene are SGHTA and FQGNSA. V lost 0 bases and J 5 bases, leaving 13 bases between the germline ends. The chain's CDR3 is CASSLAGGLGYGYTF. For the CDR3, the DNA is TGTGCCAGCAGCTTAGCGGGGGGGCTTGGGTATGGCTACACCTTC.

The CDR3 bases are TGCGCCAGCAGCCCTGGGGCGGGGGGGCTCGTAACGCAGTATTTT. It translates to CASSPGAGGLVTQYF. This sequence joins TRBV5-1 and TRBJ2-3; TRBD2 aligns across 9 bases. The CDR3 sequence is 15 residues long. The ends lost 4 bases at V and 9 bases at J; junction bases unmatched: 12. Germline CDR1 is SGHRS and CDR2 is YFSETQ.

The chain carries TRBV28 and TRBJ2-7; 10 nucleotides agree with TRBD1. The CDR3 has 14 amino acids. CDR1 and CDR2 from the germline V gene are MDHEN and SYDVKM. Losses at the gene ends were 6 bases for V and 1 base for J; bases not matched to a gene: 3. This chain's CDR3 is CASRGTGESYEQYF. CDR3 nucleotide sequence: TGTGCCAGCAGAGGGACAGGGGAATCCTACGAGCAGTACTTC. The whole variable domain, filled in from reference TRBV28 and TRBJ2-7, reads DVKVTQSSRYLVKRTGEKVFLECVQDMDHENMFWYRQDPGLGLRLIYFSYDVKMKEKGDIPEGYSVSREKKERFSLILESASTNQTSMYLCASRGTGESYEQYFGPGTRLTVT.

CDR3 sequence (DNA): TGTGCCAGCAGTTTATCAAATCCTGTCTCCTACGAGCAGTACTTC. It yields the protein CASSLSNPVSYEQYF. J is TRBJ2-7 and V is TRBV27; D remains unclear. Germline-derived CDR1 and CDR2 are MNHEY and SMNVEV (reference sequence). There are 15 residues in the CDR3. V lost 0 bases to trimming and J lost 0 bases, with 9 bases between them.

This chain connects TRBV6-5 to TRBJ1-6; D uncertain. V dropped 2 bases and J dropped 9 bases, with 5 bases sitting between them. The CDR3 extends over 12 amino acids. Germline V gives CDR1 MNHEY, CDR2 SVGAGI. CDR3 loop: CASSYTSSPLHF. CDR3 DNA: TGTGCCAGCAGTTACACTAGTTCACCCCTCCACTTT.

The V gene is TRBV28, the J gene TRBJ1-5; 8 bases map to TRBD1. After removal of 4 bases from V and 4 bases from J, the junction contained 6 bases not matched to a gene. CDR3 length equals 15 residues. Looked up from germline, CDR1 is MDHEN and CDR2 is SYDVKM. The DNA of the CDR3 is TGTGCCAGCAGTTCCTCACAGGGGGTTAATCAGCCCCAGCATTTT. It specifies CASSSSQGVNQPQHF.

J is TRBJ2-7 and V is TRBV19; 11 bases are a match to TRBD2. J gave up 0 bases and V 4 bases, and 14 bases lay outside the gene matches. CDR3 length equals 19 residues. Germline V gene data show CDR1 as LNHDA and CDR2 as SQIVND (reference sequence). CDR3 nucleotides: TGTGCCAGTAGTACCCGACTAGCGGGGCGAACCTTTAGCTCCTACGAGCAGTACTTC. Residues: CASSTRLAGRTFSSYEQYF.

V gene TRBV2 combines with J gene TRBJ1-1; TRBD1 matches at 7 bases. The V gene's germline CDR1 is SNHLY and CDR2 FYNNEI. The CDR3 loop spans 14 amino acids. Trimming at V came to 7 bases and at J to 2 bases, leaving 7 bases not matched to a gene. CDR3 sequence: CASTKTGRNTEAFF. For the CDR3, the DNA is TGTGCCAGCACGAAGACAGGGAGAAACACTGAAGCTTTCTTT.

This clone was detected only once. CDR3 coding DNA: TGCAGCGTTGAACGCTGGGTAGGAGGTCTTGAGGGCTACACCTTC. Its protein is CSVERWVGGLEGYTF. The chain recombines TRBV29-1 with TRBJ1-2; D remains unclear. V was cut by 2 bases and J by 8 bases, with 21 bases left in between. Germline V gene lookup returns CDR1 SQVTM and CDR2 ANQGSEA. The CDR3 extends over 15 amino acids.

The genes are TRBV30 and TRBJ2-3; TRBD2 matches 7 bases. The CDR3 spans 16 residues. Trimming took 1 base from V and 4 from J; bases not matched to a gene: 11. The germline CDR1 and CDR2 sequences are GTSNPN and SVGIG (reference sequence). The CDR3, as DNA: TGTGCCTGGAGTGCGGGGGGTCCTGGTGGTTCAGATACGCAGTATTTT. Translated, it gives CAWSAGGPGGSDTQYF. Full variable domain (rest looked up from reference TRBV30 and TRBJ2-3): SQTIHQWPATLVQPVGSPLSLECTVEGTSNPNLYWYRQAAGRGLQLLFYSVGIGQISSEVPQNLSASRPQDRQFILSSKKLLLSDSGFYLCAWSAGGPGGSDTQYFGPGTRLTVL.

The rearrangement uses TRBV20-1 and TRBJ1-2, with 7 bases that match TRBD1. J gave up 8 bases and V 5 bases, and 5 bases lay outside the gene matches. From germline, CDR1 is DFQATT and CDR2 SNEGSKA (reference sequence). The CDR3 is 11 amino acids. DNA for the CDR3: TGCAGTGCTTCGACAGGGCTCGGCTACACCTTC. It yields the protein CSASTGLGYTF.

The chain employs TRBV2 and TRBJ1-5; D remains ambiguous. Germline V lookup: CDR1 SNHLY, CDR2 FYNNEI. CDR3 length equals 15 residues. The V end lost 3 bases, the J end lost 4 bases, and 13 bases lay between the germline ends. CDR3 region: CASSDLVQPNQPQHF. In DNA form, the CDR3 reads TGTGCCAGCAGTGATTTGGTACAGCCTAATCAGCCCCAGCATTTT.

The DNA for the CDR3 is TGTGCCACCAGCAGAGGGGGACAGGGGGGAATTTGGAGCGAAAAACTGTTTTTT. This sequence encodes CATSRGGQGGIWSEKLFF. This chain links TRBV15 with TRBJ1-4; 11 bases align to TRBD1. Trimming removed 1 base from V and 8 bases from J; junction bases left unmatched: 12. The CDR3 covers 18 residues. CDR1 and CDR2 from the germline V gene are LNHNV and YYDKDF (reference sequence).

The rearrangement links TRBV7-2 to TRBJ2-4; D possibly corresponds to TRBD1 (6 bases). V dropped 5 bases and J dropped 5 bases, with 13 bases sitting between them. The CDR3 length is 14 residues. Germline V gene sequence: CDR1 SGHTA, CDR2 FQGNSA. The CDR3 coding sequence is TGTGCCAGCAGCCGCGACAGGACCCAAAACATTCAGTACTTC. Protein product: CASSRDRTQNIQYF.